This entry features one TCR beta chain sequence. The sample belongs to a study of shared clonotypes between healthy human individuals. Terminally differentiated effector memory CD45RA+ cells were excluded by CCR7 positive selection of CD45RO-negative cells. CDR3 length equals 15 residues. CDR1 and CDR2 from the germline V gene are LNHNV and YYDKDF (reference sequence). With 8 bases clipped from V and 4 bases from J, the junction kept 10 bases outside the gene matches. TCRdb's copy holds only in-frame clones and misses some; the assay was immunoSEQ multiplex PCR. The profile shows about 2 million clones, just under 95% of them singletons.

The receptor's source is a man in his late teens or twenties in good health. J is TRBJ1-5 and V is TRBV15, with 8 bases aligning to TRBD1. The sequencing sample was made of naive CD8+ T cells sorted from blood. CDR3 sequence reads: CATGIGQGVNQPQHF. DNA of the CDR3: TGTGCCACCGGGATTGGACAGGGTGTAAATCAGCCCCAGCATTTT.